The next 18 T cell receptor beta chains were all read from a single sample in a study of blood T cell repertoires in COVID-19. The table came from immunoSEQ multiplex PCR; TCRdb's copy has only in-frame clones and leaves some out. The sample shows a few hundred thousand clones, just over 85% of them seen only once. The sequenced sample was PBMCs or T cells enriched from blood (not recorded which). These receptors were taken from a woman aged 40-49 years with acute COVID-19.

The rearrangement joins TRBV7-2 to TRBJ2-7, with D perhaps matching TRBD2 (5 bases). The V gene lost 5 bases and the J gene lost 3 bases, with 11 bases spanning the gap. Germline values: CDR1 SGHTA, CDR2 FQGNSA. CDR3 size: 13 residues. The CDR3 loop reads CASSPVAGYEQYF. In DNA form, the CDR3 reads TGTGCCAGCAGCCCAGTGGCGGGCTACGAGCAGTACTTC.

This chain uses TRBV28 with TRBJ1-3; D unresolved. V lost 10 bases and J 15 bases, leaving 22 bases between the germline ends. This CDR3 spans 12 amino acids. Germline V CDR1 and CDR2: MDHEN, SYDVKM. This CDR3 is CATARQAAGKYF. For the CDR3, the DNA is TGTGCCACCGCCCGACAAGCGGCGGGCAAATATTTT.

This chain connects TRBV27 to TRBJ1-2; the match to TRBD1 covers 7 bases. V lost 6 bases, J lost 8 bases, and 12 bases stayed unmatched. CDR1 and CDR2 (germline): MNHEY, SMNVEV (reference sequence). The CDR3 spans 14 residues. The CDR3 DNA reads TGTGCCAGCAGGGGCAGGGGGGCCGCCCGGGGCTACACCTTC. Encoded protein: CASRGRGAARGYTF.

The chain combines TRBV10-3 with TRBJ1-2; no reliable D call. Germline V gene lookup returns CDR1 ENHRY and CDR2 SYGVKD. The V gene lost 9 bases and the J gene lost 1 base, with 15 bases spanning the gap. The CDR3 consists of 14 residues. CDR3 DNA sequence: TGTGCCATGGCGGTATCCGGGAATAACTATGGCTACACCTTC. This codes for CAMAVSGNNYGYTF.

This clone was recorded once. DNA of the CDR3: TGTGCCAGCAGTCCCCCCCGGTCCGCCCGCACAGATACGCAGTATTTT. It specifies CASSPPRSARTDTQYF. The chain carries TRBV7-9 and TRBJ2-3; D is unresolved. This CDR3 contains 16 residues. Germline loops: CDR1 SEHNR, CDR2 FQNEAQ (reference sequence). V gave up 6 bases and J gave up 1 base, with 17 bases separating them.

This chain uses TRBV10-3 with TRBJ2-1; perhaps TRBD2 as D (5 bases). The CDR3 consists of 13 residues. Germline CDR1 ENHRY, CDR2 SYGVKD. Deletions cut 3 bases from V and 7 bases from J, with 10 bases between. In nucleotides, the CDR3 is TGTGCCATCAGTGATTCTCGGGGTAATGAGCAGTTCTTC. This encodes CAISDSRGNEQFF.

The chain uses TRBV28 and TRBJ2-4; D might be TRBD1 (6 bases). The CDR3 is 13 residues long. The germline V gene encodes CDR1 MDHEN and CDR2 SYDVKM. Trimming pared 6 bases from V and 4 bases from J, leaving 10 bases between. The CDR3 coding sequence is TGTGCCAGCAGACAGGGCCATAAAAACATTCAGTACTTC. Translated, it gives CASRQGHKNIQYF.

The chain has TRBV9 and TRBJ2-7; D may be TRBD1 (7 bases). Trimming removed 4 bases at V and 0 bases at J, with 14 bases between. The CDR3 sequence is 15 residues long. Germline V gene sequence: CDR1 SGDLS, CDR2 YYNGEE. The CDR3, as DNA: TGTGCCAGCAGCCAGGGGGGTAGGACCTCCTACGAGCAGTACTTC. Residues: CASSQGGRTSYEQYF.

The V gene is TRBV5-4, the J gene TRBJ2-1, with a possible D match to TRBD1 (6 bases). With 0 bases removed from V and 6 bases from J, the gap between germline ends came to 16 bases. Germline V lookup: CDR1 SGHNT, CDR2 YYREEE (reference sequence). The CDR3 sequence is 16 residues long. The CDR3 sequence: CASSLALGGILNEQFF. CDR3 bases: TGTGCCAGCAGCTTGGCCTTAGGGGGAATACTCAATGAGCAGTTCTTC. Drawing the rest from reference TRBV5-4 and TRBJ2-1, the complete variable domain is ETGVTQSPTHLIKTRGQQVTLRCSSQSGHNTVSWYQQALGQGPQFIFQYYREEENGRGNFPPRFSGLQFPNYSSELNVNALELDDSALYLCASSLALGGILNEQFFGPGTRLTVL.

The V call is TRBV6-6, the J call TRBJ1-3, with D possibly matching TRBD1 (6 bases). Germline V gene sequence: CDR1 MNHNY, CDR2 SVGAGI (reference sequence). V gave up 5 bases and J gave up 3 bases, with 20 bases separating them. CDR3 length: 17 amino acids. CDR3 DNA: TGTGCCAGCAGTGGATCATTTAGGGGGGGAATTGGAAACACCATATATTTT. This codes for CASSGSFRGGIGNTIYF.

This sequence joins TRBV25-1 and TRBJ1-6; D is possibly TRBD1 (6 bases). The CDR3 runs to 14 residues. Germline V gene lookup returns CDR1 MGHDK and CDR2 SYGVNS. The V end lost 6 bases, the J end lost 7 bases, and 13 bases lay between the germline ends. CDR3 protein: CASSLQGWNSPLHF. The CDR3, as DNA: TGTGCCAGCAGCTTACAGGGTTGGAATTCACCCCTCCACTTT.

This clone was counted a single time. The CDR3: CASSLLLANRGPTGELFF. DNA for the CDR3: TGTGCCAGCAGCTTGCTCCTGGCGAACAGGGGGCCCACCGGGGAGCTGTTTTTT. The genes are TRBV7-6 and TRBJ2-2, with TRBD1 matching over 9 bases. The V gene's germline CDR1 is SGHVS and CDR2 FNYEAQ. The CDR3 has 18 residues. After removal of 3 bases from V and 4 bases from J, the junction contained 12 bases not matched to a gene.

The chain has TRBV18 and TRBJ2-3, with TRBD1 matching over 9 bases. CDR1 is KGHSH, CDR2 LQKENI, per germline. The CDR3 sequence is 16 residues long. V lost 3 bases, J lost 5 bases, and 9 bases stayed unmatched. In DNA, the CDR3 is TGTGCCAGCTCACCCGGGACAGGGAAGGTGTTAGATACGCAGTATTTT. Its translation: CASSPGTGKVLDTQYF.

The chain employs TRBV10-1 and TRBJ2-7, with D tentatively TRBD1 (6 bases). Germline values: CDR1 WNHNN, CDR2 SYGVQD (reference sequence). V lost 2 bases to trimming and J lost 11 bases, with 31 bases between them. This CDR3 is built from 18 residues. CDR3 nucleotides: TGCGCCAGCAGTGAGCTACAGGGTAGTGTCTGTAACGGTCAATTGAAGTACTTC. This encodes CASSELQGSVCNGQLKYF.

The V gene is TRBV6-2 or TRBV6-3, the J gene TRBJ2-5; 13 nucleotides align to TRBD2. After removal of 6 bases from V and 3 bases from J, the junction contained 4 bases not matched to a gene. The CDR3 is made up of 15 amino acids. Per the germline V gene, CDR1 is MNHEY and CDR2 is SVGEGT. CDR3 nucleotides: TGTGCCAGCAGCCGGACTAGCGGGAGTAAAGAGACCCAGTACTTC. Translated: CASSRTSGSKETQYF.

V and J are TRBV29-1 and TRBJ1-3; 7 nucleotides agree with TRBD1. Per the germline V gene, CDR1 is SQVTM and CDR2 is ANQGSEA. Trimming removed 2 bases from V and 4 bases from J; junction bases left unmatched: 2. The CDR3 is made up of 13 amino acids. This CDR3 is CSVEQGGGNTIYF. The CDR3 DNA is TGCAGCGTTGAACAGGGGGGCGGAAACACCATATATTTT.

V and J are TRBV9 and TRBJ2-1, with TRBD2 identical over 9 bases. CDR3 length: 18 amino acids. Germline V gives CDR1 SGDLS, CDR2 YYNGEE. The ends lost 3 bases at V and 1 base at J; junction bases unmatched: 11. The CDR3 protein is CASSGGSGGHISYNEQFF. The CDR3, as DNA: TGTGCCAGCAGCGGGGGTAGCGGGGGCCACATTTCCTACAATGAGCAGTTCTTC.

The CDR3 region is CASSRLSSYNSPLHF. The CDR3, as DNA: TGTGCCAGCAGCCGGTTGAGCTCCTATAATTCACCCCTCCACTTT. The gene calls are TRBV3-1 (or the pseudogene TRBV3-2) and TRBJ1-6; no clear D gene. This CDR3 contains 15 residues. CDR1 is LGHDT and CDR2 is YNNKEL in the germline V gene (reference sequence). V gave up 4 bases and J gave up 0 bases, with 7 bases separating them.